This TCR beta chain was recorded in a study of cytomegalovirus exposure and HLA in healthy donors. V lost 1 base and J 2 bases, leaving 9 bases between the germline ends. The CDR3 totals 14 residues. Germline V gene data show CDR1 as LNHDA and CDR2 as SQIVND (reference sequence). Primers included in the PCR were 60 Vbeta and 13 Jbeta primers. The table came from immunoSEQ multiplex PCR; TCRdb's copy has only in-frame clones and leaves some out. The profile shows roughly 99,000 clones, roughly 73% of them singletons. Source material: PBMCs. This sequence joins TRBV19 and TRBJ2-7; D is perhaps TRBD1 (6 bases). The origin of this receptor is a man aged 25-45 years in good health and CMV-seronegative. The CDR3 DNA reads TGTGCCAGTAGTATAGCGGACAGCGCCTACGAGCAGTACTTC. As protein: CASSIADSAYEQYF.